Below, 16 T cell receptor beta chains from the same sample are listed, as sequenced in a study of cytomegalovirus exposure and HLA in healthy donors. With 60 Vbeta and 13 Jbeta primers, the PCR was carried out. The protocol was immunoSEQ multiplex PCR, while the TCRdb copy is restricted to in-frame clones and leaves out a portion. The repertoire includes tens of thousands of clones, about two thirds of them detected once, and around 16% sits in the top ten. Sequencing was carried out using PBMCs. These receptors were taken from a woman in her forties or fifties in good health and CMV-seropositive.

This clone was observed a few times. This rearrangement joins TRBV7-2 to TRBJ2-7, with 9 bases lining up with TRBD2. Germline V gives CDR1 SGHTA, CDR2 FQGNSA. The V gene end was trimmed by 5 bases and the J gene end by 7 bases; junction bases not matched to a gene: 15. The CDR3 length is 16 residues. The chain's CDR3 is CASSPETREGPGEQYF. In DNA, the CDR3 is TGTGCCAGCAGCCCAGAGACGCGGGAGGGCCCGGGGGAGCAGTACTTC.

The chain has TRBV27 and TRBJ1-6, with 7 bases fitting TRBD1. The CDR3 consists of 16 residues. With V trimmed by 4 bases and J by 7 bases, 10 bases remained unmatched. Germline V gene data show CDR1 as MNHEY and CDR2 as SMNVEV (reference sequence). CDR3 DNA sequence: TGTGCCAGCAGTTCCGGTTGGGGACAGACGAATTCACCCCTCCACTTT. This sequence encodes CASSSGWGQTNSPLHF.

The chain carries TRBV6-6 and TRBJ1-5, with D possibly TRBD1 on 6 matching bases. Germline assignment: CDR1 MNHNY and CDR2 SVGAGI (reference sequence). The V end was cut by 6 bases, the J end by 5 bases, with 17 bases between. This CDR3 contains 15 residues. The CDR3: CASSRGGGTDQPQHF. In DNA form, the CDR3 reads TGTGCCAGCAGCCGGGGAGGGGGGACTGATCAGCCCCAGCATTTT.

This clone was seen more than once but under ten times. The V call is TRBV5-1, the J call TRBJ1-6, with D perhaps matching TRBD1 (5 bases). Trimming shortened V by 6 bases and J by 7 bases, and 17 bases separated the two germline ends. Germline V gene lookup returns CDR1 SGHRS and CDR2 YFSETQ. The CDR3 runs to 15 residues. The CDR3, as DNA: TGCGCCAGCACCCCATCGGGCCAGGGAAATTCACCCCTCCACTTT. Protein sequence: CASTPSGQGNSPLHF.

The genes are TRBV27 and TRBJ2-1; 7 bases fit TRBD2. The CDR3 extends over 14 amino acids. Trimming removed 5 bases from V and 4 bases from J; junction bases left unmatched: 5. The germline CDR1 and CDR2 sequences are MNHEY and SMNVEV (reference sequence). For the CDR3, the DNA is TGTGCCAGCAGTCTGGGCGGGGGTTACAATGAGCAGTTCTTC. Protein product: CASSLGGGYNEQFF.

The chain has TRBV2 and TRBJ1-2; weak D call: TRBD1 (5 bases). The CDR3 loop spans 14 amino acids. The germline V and J ends were trimmed by 4 bases and 5 bases, with 14 bases remaining between them. Germline CDR1 SNHLY, CDR2 FYNNEI. The DNA of the CDR3 is TGTGCCAGCAGTGCTGACAGCATCTCTTATGGCTACACCTTC. Its protein is CASSADSISYGYTF.

With respect to this clone: At one end, the junction sequence differs from germline, possibly due to a read error. The sample contains more than one DNA sequence encoding this CDR3. The chain recombines TRBV30 with TRBJ1-1, with D hard to call. This CDR3 is 14 amino acids long. Germline CDR1 reads GTSNPN; CDR2 reads SVGIG (reference sequence). The CDR3: CAWSVIRESTEAFF. The CDR3 coding sequence is TGTGCCTGGAGTGTTATTAGGGAGAGCACTGAAGCCTTCTTT.

CDR3 protein: CASKGTGAWEELFF. In DNA form, the CDR3 reads TGTGCCAGCAAGGGGACAGGGGCTTGGGAAGAACTGTTTTTT. This chain links TRBV28 with TRBJ1-4, with 10 bases fitting TRBD1. Germline values: CDR1 MDHEN, CDR2 SYDVKM. V gave up 7 bases and J gave up 12 bases; unmatched junction bases: 11. The CDR3 extends over 14 amino acids.

The rearrangement joins TRBV5-6 to TRBJ2-3, with D possibly matching TRBD1 (5 bases). This CDR3 contains 13 residues. Germline V CDR1 and CDR2: SGHDT, YYEEEE. V lost 7 bases and J lost 2, with 11 bases in between. This chain's CDR3 is CASARRVTDTQYF. CDR3 sequence (DNA): TGTGCCAGCGCTCGCAGGGTCACAGATACGCAGTATTTT. Using reference TRBV5-6 and TRBJ2-3 for the parts outside the CDR3, the full variable domain is DAGVTQSPTHLIKTRGQQVTLRCSPKSGHDTVSWYQQALGQGPQFIFQYYEEEERQRGNFPDRFSGHQFPNYSSELNVNALLLGDSALYLCASARRVTDTQYFGPGTRLTVL.

The J gene is TRBJ2-1, the V gene TRBV5-1; TRBD2 aligns across 9 bases. The CDR3 extends over 15 amino acids. Looked up from germline, CDR1 is SGHRS and CDR2 is YFSETQ. J gave up 7 bases and V 3 bases, and 8 bases lay outside the gene matches. The CDR3 protein is CASSSTSGNRNEQFF. The DNA for the CDR3 is TGCGCCAGCAGCTCGACTAGCGGAAACCGAAATGAGCAGTTCTTC.

The chain couples TRBV5-1 to TRBJ2-5; D gene ambiguous. The CDR3 spans 16 residues. Per the germline V gene, CDR1 is SGHRS and CDR2 is YFSETQ. With 0 bases removed from V and 0 bases from J, the gap between germline ends came to 12 bases. The CDR3, as DNA: TGCGCCAGCAGCTTGGGGGCAGGCACCTACCAAGAGACCCAGTACTTC. As protein: CASSLGAGTYQETQYF.

This clone was recorded once. The rearrangement uses TRBV10-3 and TRBJ2-5; D is unclear. Germline V CDR1 and CDR2: ENHRY, SYGVKD. Trimming removed 0 bases from V and 4 bases from J, with 12 bases in between. The CDR3 length is 15 residues. In DNA form, the CDR3 reads TGTGCCATCAGTGAGTCTGCAGGCCCCTTAGAGACCCAGTACTTC. As protein: CAISESAGPLETQYF.

The chain's CDR3 is CASSRGQFTDTQYF. CDR3 coding DNA: TGTGCCAGTAGTAGGGGACAGTTCACAGATACGCAGTATTTT. The chain employs TRBV19 and TRBJ2-3; 7 nucleotides match TRBD1. Germline lookup yields CDR1 LNHDA and CDR2 SQIVND (reference sequence). Germline trimming cut 4 bases from V and 2 bases from J; bases unmatched to any gene: 3. CDR3 length: 14 amino acids. The variable domain in full, completed from reference TRBV19 and TRBJ2-3, reads DGGITQSPKYLFRKEGQNVTLSCEQNLNHDAMYWYRQDPGQGLRLIYYSQIVNDFQKGDIAEGYSVSREKKESFPLTVTSAQKNPTAFYLCASSRGQFTDTQYFGPGTRLTVL.

This clone appeared a single time. The gene calls are TRBV18 and TRBJ2-7; a weak D match, TRBD1 (6 bases). V lost 4 bases, J lost 5 bases, and 18 bases lay in between. CDR1 is KGHSH, CDR2 LQKENI, per germline. The length of the CDR3 is 15 residues. CDR3 coding DNA: TGTGCCAGCTCACGATGGGGCAGGGGAGTCGACGAGCAGTACTTC. It encodes CASSRWGRGVDEQYF.

V usage is TRBV28 and J usage is TRBJ2-2; 10 bases are shared with TRBD2. This CDR3 has 15 residues. Unmatched junction bases numbered 7, after V lost 6 bases and J lost 6 bases. CDR1 MDHEN and CDR2 SYDVKM come from the germline V gene. The CDR3 coding sequence is TGTGCCAGCAGGCCGGGACTAGCGTATCCCGGGGAGCTGTTTTTT. Translation: CASRPGLAYPGELFF.

This chain connects TRBV7-8 to TRBJ2-7, with TRBD1 matching over 11 bases. The germline V gene has CDR1 SGHVS and CDR2 FQNEAQ. Germline trimming cut 3 bases from V and 3 bases from J; bases unmatched to any gene: 13. The CDR3 covers 18 residues. Written as DNA, the CDR3 is TGTGCCAGCAGCTTGCTAAGCGTACCGGGACAGGGGGGCTACGAGCAGTACTTC. Protein: CASSLLSVPGQGGYEQYF.